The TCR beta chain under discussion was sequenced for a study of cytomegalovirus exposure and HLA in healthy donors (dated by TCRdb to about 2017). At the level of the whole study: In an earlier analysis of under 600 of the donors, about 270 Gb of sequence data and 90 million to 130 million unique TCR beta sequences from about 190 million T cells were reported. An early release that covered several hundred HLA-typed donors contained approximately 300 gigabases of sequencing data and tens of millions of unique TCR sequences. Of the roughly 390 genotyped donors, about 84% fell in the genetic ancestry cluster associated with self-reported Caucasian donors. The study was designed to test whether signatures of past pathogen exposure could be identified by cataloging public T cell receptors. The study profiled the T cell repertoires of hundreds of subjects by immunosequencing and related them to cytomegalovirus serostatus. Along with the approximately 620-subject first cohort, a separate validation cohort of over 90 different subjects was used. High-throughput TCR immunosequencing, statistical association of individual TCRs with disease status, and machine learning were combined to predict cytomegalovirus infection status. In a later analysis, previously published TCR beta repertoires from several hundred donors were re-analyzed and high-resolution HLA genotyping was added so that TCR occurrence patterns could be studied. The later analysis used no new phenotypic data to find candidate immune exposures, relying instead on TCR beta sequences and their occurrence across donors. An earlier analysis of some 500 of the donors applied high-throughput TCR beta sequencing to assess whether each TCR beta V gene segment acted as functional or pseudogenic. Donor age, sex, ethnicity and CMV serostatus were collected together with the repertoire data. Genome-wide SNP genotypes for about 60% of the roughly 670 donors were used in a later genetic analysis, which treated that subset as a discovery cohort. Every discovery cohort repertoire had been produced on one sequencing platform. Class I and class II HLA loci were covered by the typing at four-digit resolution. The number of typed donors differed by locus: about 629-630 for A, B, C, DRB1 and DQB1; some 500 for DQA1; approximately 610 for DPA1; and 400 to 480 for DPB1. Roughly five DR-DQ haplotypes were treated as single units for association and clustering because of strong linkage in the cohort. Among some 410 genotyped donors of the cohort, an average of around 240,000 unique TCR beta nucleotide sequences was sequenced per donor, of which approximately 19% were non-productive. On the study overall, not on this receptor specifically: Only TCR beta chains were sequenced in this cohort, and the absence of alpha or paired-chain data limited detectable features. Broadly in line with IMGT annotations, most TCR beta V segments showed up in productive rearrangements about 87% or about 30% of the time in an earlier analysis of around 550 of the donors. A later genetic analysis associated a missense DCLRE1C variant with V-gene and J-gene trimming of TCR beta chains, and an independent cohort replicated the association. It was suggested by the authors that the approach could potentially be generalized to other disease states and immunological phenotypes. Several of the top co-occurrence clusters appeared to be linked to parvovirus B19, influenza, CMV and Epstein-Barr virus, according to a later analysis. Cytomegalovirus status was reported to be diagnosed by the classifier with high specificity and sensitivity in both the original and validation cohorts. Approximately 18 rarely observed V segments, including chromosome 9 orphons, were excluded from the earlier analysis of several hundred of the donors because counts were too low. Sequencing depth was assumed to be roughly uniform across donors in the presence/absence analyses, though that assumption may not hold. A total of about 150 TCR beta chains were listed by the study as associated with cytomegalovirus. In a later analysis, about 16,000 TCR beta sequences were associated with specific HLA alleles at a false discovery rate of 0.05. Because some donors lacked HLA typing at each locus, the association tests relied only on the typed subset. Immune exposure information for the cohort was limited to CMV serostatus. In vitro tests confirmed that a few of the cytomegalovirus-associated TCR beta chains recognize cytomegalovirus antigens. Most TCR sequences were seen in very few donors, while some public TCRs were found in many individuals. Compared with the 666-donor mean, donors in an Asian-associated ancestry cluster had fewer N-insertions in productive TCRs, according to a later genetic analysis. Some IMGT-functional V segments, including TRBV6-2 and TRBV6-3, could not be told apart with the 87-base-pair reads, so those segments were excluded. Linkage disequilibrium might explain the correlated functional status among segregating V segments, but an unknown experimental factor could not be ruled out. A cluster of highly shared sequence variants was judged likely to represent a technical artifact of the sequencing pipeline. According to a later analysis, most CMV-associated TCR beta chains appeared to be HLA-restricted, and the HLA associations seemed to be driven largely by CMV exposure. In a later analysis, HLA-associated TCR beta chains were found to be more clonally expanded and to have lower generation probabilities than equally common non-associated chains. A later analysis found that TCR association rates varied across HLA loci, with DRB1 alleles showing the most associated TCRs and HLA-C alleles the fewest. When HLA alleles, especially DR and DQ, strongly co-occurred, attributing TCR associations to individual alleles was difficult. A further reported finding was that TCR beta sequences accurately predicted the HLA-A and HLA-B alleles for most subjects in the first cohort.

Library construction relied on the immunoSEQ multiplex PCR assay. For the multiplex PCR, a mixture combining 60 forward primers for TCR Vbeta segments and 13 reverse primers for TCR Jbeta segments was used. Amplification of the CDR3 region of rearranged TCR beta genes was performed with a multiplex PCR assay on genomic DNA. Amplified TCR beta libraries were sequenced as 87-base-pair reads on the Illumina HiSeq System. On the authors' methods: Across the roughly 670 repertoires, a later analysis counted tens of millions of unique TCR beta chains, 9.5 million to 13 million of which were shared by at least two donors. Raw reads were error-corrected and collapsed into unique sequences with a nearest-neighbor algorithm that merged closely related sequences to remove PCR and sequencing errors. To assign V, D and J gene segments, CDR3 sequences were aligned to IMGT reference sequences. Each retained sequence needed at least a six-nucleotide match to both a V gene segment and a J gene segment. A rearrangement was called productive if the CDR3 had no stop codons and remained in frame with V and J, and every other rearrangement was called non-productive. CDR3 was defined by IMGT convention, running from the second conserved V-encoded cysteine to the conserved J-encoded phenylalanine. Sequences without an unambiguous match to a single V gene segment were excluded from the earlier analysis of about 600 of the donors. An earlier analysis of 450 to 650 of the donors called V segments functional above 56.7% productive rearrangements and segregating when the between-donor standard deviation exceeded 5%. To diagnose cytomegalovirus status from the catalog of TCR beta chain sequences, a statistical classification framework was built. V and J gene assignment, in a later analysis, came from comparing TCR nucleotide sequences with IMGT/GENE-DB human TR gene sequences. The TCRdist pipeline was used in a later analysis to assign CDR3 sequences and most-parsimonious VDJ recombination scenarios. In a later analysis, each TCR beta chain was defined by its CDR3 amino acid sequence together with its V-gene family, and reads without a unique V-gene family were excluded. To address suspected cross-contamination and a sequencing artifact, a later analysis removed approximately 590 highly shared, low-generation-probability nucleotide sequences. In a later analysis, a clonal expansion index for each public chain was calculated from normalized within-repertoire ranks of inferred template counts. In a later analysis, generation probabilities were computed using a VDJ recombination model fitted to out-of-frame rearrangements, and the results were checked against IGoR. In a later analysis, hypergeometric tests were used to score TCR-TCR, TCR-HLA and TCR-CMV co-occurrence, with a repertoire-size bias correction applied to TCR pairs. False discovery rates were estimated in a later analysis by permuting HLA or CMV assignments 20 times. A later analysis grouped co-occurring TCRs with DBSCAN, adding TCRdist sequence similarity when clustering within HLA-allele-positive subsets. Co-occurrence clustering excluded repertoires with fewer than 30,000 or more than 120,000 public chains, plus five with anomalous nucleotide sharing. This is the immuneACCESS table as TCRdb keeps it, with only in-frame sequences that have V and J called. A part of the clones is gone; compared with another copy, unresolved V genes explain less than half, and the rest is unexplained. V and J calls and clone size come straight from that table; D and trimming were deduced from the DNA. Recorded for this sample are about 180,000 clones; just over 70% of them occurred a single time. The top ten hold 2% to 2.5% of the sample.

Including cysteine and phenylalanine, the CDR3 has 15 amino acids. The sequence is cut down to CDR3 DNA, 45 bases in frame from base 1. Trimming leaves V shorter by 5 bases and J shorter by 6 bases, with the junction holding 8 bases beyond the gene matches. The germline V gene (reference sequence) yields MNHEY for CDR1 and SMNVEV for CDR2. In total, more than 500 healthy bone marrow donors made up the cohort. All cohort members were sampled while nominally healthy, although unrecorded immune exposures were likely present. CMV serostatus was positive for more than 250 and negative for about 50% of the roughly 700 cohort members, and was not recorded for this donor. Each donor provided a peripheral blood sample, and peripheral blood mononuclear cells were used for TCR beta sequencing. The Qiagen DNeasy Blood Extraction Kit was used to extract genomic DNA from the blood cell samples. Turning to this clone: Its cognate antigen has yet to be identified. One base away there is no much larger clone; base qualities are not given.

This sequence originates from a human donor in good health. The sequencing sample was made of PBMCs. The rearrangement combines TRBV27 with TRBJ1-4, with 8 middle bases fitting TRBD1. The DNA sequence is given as TGTGCCAGCAGTGACATTCGGACAGGGTATGAAAAACTGTTTTTT. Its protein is CASSDIRTGYEKLFF.